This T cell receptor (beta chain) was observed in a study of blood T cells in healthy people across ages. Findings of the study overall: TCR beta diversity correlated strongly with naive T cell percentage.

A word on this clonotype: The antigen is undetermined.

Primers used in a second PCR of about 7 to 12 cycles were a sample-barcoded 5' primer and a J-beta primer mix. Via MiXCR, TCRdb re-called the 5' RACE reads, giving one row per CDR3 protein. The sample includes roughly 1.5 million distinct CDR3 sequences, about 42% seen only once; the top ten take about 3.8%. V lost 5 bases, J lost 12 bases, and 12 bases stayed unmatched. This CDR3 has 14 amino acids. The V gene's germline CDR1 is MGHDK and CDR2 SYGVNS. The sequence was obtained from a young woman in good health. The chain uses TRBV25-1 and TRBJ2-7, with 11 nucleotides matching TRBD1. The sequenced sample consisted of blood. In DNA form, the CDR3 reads TGTGCCAGCAGTCCCATTGGACAGGGGGCGAGGGTGTACTTC. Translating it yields CASSPIGQGARVYF.